Presented here are 7 T cell receptor beta chains from one specimen sequenced in a study of shared clonotypes between healthy human individuals. The table came from immunoSEQ multiplex PCR; TCRdb's copy has only in-frame clones and leaves some out. The sample carries 500,000 or so clones, approximately 95% recorded once. Source material: naive CD4+ T cells sorted from blood. Subset reported: CD45RA+ positively selected. The source is a woman aged 30 to 39 in good health.

V is TRBV10-1 and J is TRBJ2-1; D may be TRBD2 (6 bases). The CDR3 has 15 amino acids. V was cut by 6 bases and J by 8 bases, with 20 bases left in between. Germline V lookup: CDR1 WNHNN, CDR2 SYGVQD (reference sequence). The CDR3, as DNA: TGCGCCAGCAGGGCGGACAAGGCGGGGCGGGATGAGCAGTTCTTC. Translated, it gives CASRADKAGRDEQFF.

The V gene is TRBV4-1, the J gene TRBJ2-1; the match to TRBD2 covers 9 bases. V shed 1 base, J shed 2 bases, and the junction held 3 bases outside the gene matches. The V gene's germline CDR1 is MGHRA and CDR2 YSYEKL. This CDR3 spans 16 amino acids. CDR3 DNA: TGCGCCAGCAGCCAAGGGGCTAGCGGGACCTACAATGAGCAGTTCTTC. It is translated as CASSQGASGTYNEQFF.

The chain carries TRBV14 and TRBJ2-2; 8 bases line up with TRBD2. The CDR3 runs 15 residues. CDR1 and CDR2 from the germline V gene are SGHDN and FVKESK. V dropped 6 bases and J dropped 5; count of bases not matched to a gene: 8. In DNA form, the CDR3 reads TGTGCCAGCAGTCTGGTTAGCGGGACAACCGGGGAGCTGTTTTTT. It yields the protein CASSLVSGTTGELFF.

This chain connects TRBV7-9 to TRBJ1-2; 7 nucleotides align to TRBD1. The ends lost 6 bases at V and 2 bases at J; junction bases unmatched: 6. The CDR3 has 14 residues. CDR1 SEHNR and CDR2 FQNEAQ come from the germline V gene (reference sequence). The DNA for the CDR3 is TGTGCCAGCAGGTTCCCAGGGGGAAACTATGGCTACACCTTC. Translating it yields CASRFPGGNYGYTF.

CDR3 nucleotides: TGTGCCAGCAGCTTAGGAGTCGCAGGGCAAGACGAGCAGTACTTC. This translates into CASSLGVAGQDEQYF. The chain carries TRBV7-9 and TRBJ2-7, with a weak D call TRBD1 (5 bases). Trimming removed 1 base from V and 5 bases from J, with 15 bases in between. The V gene's germline CDR1 is SEHNR and CDR2 FQNEAQ (reference sequence). The CDR3 runs 15 residues.

V and J are TRBV7-9 and TRBJ2-3, with D tentatively TRBD2 (6 bases). V was pared by 3 bases and J by 7 bases, with 17 bases between. The CDR3 has 15 residues. CDR1 is SEHNR, CDR2 FQNEAQ, per germline (reference sequence). CDR3 sequence: CASSFSSGRRHTQYF. CDR3 nucleotides: TGTGCCAGCAGCTTTTCCTCCGGGAGACGGCATACGCAGTATTTT. Supplemented by reference TRBV7-9 and TRBJ2-3, the full variable domain reads DTGVSQNPRHKITKRGQNVTFRCDPISEHNRLYWYRQTLGQGPEFLTYFQNEAQLEKSRLLSDRFSAERPKGSFSTLEIQRTEQGDSAMYLCASSFSSGRRHTQYFGPGTRLTVL.

The chain couples TRBV7-9 to TRBJ2-1; possible D gene TRBD2, 6 bases. The V end lost 4 bases, the J end lost 3 bases, and 13 bases lay between the germline ends. The CDR3 is 15 residues long. Germline loops: CDR1 SEHNR, CDR2 FQNEAQ (reference sequence). Written as DNA, the CDR3 is TGTGCCAGCAGCTGGACAAAGGACTACTACAATGAGCAGTTCTTC. Its protein product is CASSWTKDYYNEQFF. Supplemented by reference TRBV7-9 and TRBJ2-1, the full variable domain reads DTGVSQNPRHKITKRGQNVTFRCDPISEHNRLYWYRQTLGQGPEFLTYFQNEAQLEKSRLLSDRFSAERPKGSFSTLEIQRTEQGDSAMYLCASSWTKDYYNEQFFGPGTRLTVL.